The present T cell receptor beta chain was sequenced within a study of T-cell memory formation after mild COVID-19. cDNA libraries for TCR alpha and TCR beta, carrying sample barcodes and UMIs, came from 5'RACE with constant-segment primers. TCRdb re-called the 5' RACE reads with MiXCR, one entry per CDR3 protein. The table has 430,000 or so distinct CDR3 sequences, more than 20% seen once. This clonotype appeared a few times. Its antigen is unidentified. Regarding the study as a whole: CD4+ bias marked clones expanding day 15 to 37, unlike balanced contracting clones. Second-wave clones peaking on day 37 lacked confirmed SARS-CoV-2 specificity.

Sequencing was done on a sample of PBMCs or a T cell subset sorted from them (not recorded which). This clonotype was sampled from an adult woman who had mild COVID-19 (a few samples of this study predate the infection). Cell type and time point are not known.

The CDR3 DNA is TGTGCCAGCAGTTCCAGACAAGCTGGAAACACCATATATTTT. This encodes CASSSRQAGNTIYF. The chain couples TRBV12-3 or TRBV12-4 to TRBJ1-3, with unresolved D. The CDR3 contains 14 residues. V lost 4 bases to trimming and J lost 2 bases, with 9 bases between them.